In its sample, the clone carrying this T cell receptor (beta chain) was seen once. Relative to the germline gene, one junction end is altered; a read error may explain this. This sample was included in a study of tumor-infiltrating lymphocytes in primary liver carcinoma. The CDR3 covers 17 residues. Germline V gene data show CDR1 as MGHRA and CDR2 as YSYEKL. Joint extraction of RNA and DNA used roughly 20-33 mg of bulk tissue that was unsorted. TCR beta cDNA was reverse-transcribed from about 500 ng of total RNA. The reaction used a constant-region primer and ProtoScript II reverse transcriptase. For TCR beta, libraries were produced by three nested multiplex PCR rounds using slightly modified ARM-PCR. The first two PCR rounds used TRBV1-TRBV30 forward primers with a C-beta reverse primer, 10 to 11 cycles each. TCRdb fed the multiplex PCR reads into MiXCR, producing one record per CDR3 protein. This table holds roughly 100,000 distinct CDR3 sequences, 65% to 75% found once.

The chain joins TRBV4-1 to TRBJ1-5; the match to TRBD1 covers 7 bases. Sequenced sample: liver tumor tissue from sampling region 2. Subset defined: tumor region T2, inferior pole. This TCR came from an older woman with primary liver carcinoma and hepatitis B virus infection. DNA for the CDR3: TGCGCCAGTAGCCAAGTAGTTTCGATAGGGGGCATGAGGCCCCAGCATTTT. Amino acids: CASSQVVSIGGMRPQHF.